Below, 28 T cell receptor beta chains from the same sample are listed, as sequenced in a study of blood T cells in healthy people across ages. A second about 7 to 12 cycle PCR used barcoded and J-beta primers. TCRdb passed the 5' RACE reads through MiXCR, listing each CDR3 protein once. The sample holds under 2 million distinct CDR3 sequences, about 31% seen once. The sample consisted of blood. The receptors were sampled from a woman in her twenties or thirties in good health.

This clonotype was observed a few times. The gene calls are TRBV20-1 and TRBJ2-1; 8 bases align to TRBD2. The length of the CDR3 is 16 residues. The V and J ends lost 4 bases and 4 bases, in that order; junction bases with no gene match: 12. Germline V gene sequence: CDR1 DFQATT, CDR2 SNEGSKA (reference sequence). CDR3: CSAKSRVGTRYNEQFF. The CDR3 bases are TGCAGTGCTAAAAGTAGAGTAGGGACTAGGTACAATGAGCAGTTCTTC.

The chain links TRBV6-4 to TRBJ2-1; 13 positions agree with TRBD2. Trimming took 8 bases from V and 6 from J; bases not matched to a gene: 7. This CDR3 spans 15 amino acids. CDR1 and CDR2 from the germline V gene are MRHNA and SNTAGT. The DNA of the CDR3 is TGTGCCAGCGCAGAGGGACTAGCGGGGTGCAATGAGCAGTTCTTC. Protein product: CASAEGLAGCNEQFF.

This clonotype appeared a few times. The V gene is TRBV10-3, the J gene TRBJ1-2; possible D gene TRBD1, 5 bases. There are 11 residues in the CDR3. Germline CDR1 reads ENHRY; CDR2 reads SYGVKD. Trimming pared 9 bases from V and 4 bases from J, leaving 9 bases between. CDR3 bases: TGTGCCATAGACAGTGCCTATGGCTACACCTTC. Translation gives CAIDSAYGYTF.

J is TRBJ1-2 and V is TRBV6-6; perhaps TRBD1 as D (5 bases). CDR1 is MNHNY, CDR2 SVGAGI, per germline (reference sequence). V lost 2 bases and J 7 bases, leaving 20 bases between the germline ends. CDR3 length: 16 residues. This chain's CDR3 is CASSYPSGLGVVGYTF. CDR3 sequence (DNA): TGTGCCAGCAGTTACCCCTCGGGGTTAGGGGTGGTTGGCTACACCTTC.

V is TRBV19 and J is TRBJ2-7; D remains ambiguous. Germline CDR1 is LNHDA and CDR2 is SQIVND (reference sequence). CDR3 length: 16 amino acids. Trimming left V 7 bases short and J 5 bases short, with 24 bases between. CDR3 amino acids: CASTTLCAWDSDEQYF. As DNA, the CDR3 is TGTGCCAGTACTACGTTGTGTGCTTGGGATTCCGACGAGCAGTACTTC.

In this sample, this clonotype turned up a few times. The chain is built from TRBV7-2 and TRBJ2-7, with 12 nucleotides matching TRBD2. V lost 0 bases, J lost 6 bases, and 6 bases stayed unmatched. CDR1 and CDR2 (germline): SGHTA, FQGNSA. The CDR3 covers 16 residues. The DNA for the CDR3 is TGTGCCAGCAGCTTAGCCGCTAGCGGGGGGGAATTCGAGCAGTACTTC. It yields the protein CASSLAASGGEFEQYF.

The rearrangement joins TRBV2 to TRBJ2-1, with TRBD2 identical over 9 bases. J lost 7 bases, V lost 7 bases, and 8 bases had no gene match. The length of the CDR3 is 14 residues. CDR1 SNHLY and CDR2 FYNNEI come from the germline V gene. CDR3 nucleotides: TGTGCCAGCACTAGCCTAGCGGGATATAATGAGCAGTTCTTC. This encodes CASTSLAGYNEQFF.

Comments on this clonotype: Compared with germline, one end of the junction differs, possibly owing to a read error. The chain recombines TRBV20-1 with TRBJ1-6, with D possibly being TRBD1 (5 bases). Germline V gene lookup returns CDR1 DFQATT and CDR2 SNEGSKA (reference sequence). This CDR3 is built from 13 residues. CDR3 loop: CSARVGDNSLLHF. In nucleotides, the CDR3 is TGCAGTGCTAGAGTAGGGGATAATTCACTCCTCCACTTT.

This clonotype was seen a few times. CDR3 loop: CASSFSGRGRSKETQYF. In DNA form, the CDR3 reads TGTGCCAGCAGTTTTAGTGGCAGGGGCCGCTCTAAAGAGACCCAGTACTTC. The gene calls are TRBV27 and TRBJ2-5; weak D call: TRBD1 (6 bases). With 3 bases removed from V and 3 bases from J, the gap between germline ends came to 20 bases. CDR3 length equals 17 residues. Germline-derived CDR1 and CDR2 are MNHEY and SMNVEV (reference sequence).

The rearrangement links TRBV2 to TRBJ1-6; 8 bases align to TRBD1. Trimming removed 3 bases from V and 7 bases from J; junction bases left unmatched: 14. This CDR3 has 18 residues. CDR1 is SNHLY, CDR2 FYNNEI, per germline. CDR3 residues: CASSDDRGEGLYNSPLHF. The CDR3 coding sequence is TGTGCCAGCAGTGATGACAGGGGAGAAGGACTATACAATTCACCCCTCCACTTT. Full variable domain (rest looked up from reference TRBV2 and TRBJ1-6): EPEVTQTPSHQVTQMGQEVILRCVPISNHLYFYWYRQILGQKVEFLVSFYNNEISEKSEIFDDQFSVERPDGSNFTLKIRSTKLEDSAMYFCASSDDRGEGLYNSPLHFGNGTRLTVT.

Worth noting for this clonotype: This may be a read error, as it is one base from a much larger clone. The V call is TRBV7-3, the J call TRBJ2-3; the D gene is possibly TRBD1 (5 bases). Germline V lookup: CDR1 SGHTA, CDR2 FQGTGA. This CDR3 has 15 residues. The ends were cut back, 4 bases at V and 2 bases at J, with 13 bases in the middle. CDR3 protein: CASSSSGHLTDTQYF. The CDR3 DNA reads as TGTGCCAGCAGCTCGAGTGGACACCTCACAGATACGCAGTATTTT.

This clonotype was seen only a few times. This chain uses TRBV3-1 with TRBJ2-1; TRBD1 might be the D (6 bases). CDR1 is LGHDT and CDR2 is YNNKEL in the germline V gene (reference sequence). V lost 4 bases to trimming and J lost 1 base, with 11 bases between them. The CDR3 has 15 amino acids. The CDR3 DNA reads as TGTGCCAGCAGCCGTGGACAGAGATCCTACAATGAGCAGTTCTTC. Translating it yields CASSRGQRSYNEQFF.

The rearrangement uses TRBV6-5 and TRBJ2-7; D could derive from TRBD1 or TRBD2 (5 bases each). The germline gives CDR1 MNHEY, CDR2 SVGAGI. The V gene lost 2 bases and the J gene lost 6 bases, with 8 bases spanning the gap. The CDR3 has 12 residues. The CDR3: CASSYLRGEQYF. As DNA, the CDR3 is TGTGCCAGCAGTTACCTGAGGGGCGAGCAGTACTTC.

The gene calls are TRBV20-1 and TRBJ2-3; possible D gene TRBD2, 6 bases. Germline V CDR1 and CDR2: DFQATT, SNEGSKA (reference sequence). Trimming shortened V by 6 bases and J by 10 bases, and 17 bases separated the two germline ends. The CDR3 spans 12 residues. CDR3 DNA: TGCAGTGCCCGGGGGTGGTGGGGTCCGCAGTATTTT. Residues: CSARGWWGPQYF.

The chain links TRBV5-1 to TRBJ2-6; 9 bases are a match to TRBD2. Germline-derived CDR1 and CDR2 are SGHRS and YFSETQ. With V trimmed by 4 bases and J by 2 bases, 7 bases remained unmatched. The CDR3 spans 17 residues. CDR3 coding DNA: TGCGCCAGCAGCCAGACTAGCGGTACCCCTGGGGCCAACGTCCTGACTTTC. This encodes CASSQTSGTPGANVLTF.

The CDR3 DNA reads as TGTGCCAGCAAGGGACAGGGGGTTAACAATGAGCAGTTCTTC. It yields the protein CASKGQGVNNEQFF. The chain couples TRBV2 to TRBJ2-1; 11 bases are shared with TRBD1. V was pared by 7 bases and J by 5 bases, with 4 bases of the junction left unmatched. This CDR3 region has 14 residues. The V gene's germline CDR1 is SNHLY and CDR2 FYNNEI.

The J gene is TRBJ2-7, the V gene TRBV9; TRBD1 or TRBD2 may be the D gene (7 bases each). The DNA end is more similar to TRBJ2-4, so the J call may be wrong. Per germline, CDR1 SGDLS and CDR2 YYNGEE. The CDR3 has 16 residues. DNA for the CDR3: TGTGCCAGCAGCGCGAGGGGGGGGACAGAAGCAAACATTCAGTACTTC. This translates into CASSARGGTEANIQYF.

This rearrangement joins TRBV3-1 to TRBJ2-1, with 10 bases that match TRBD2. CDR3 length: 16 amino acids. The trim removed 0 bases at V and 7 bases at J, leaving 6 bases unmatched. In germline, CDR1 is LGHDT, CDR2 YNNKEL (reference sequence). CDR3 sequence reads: CASSQDWLAGANEQFF. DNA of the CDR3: TGTGCCAGCAGCCAAGACTGGCTAGCGGGAGCAAATGAGCAGTTCTTC.

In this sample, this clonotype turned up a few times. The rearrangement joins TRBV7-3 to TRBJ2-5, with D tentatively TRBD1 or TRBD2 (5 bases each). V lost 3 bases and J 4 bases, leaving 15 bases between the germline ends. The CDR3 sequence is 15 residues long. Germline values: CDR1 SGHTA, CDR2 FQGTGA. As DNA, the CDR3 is TGTGCCAGCAGCTTTGGTCTAGGGACGCCAGAGACCCAGTACTTC. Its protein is CASSFGLGTPETQYF.

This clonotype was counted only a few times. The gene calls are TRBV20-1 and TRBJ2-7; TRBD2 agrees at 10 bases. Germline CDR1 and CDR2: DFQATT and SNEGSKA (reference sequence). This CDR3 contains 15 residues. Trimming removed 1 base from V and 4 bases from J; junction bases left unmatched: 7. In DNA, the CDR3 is TGCAGTGCTAGAGGAACTAGCGGGACCTTATACGAGCAGTACTTC. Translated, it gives CSARGTSGTLYEQYF.

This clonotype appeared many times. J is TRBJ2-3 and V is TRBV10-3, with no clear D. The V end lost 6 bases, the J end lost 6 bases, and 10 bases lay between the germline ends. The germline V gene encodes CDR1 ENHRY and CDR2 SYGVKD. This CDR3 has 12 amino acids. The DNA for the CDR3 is TGTGCCATCAGCCCCACAAGTGATACGCAGTATTTT. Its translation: CAISPTSDTQYF.

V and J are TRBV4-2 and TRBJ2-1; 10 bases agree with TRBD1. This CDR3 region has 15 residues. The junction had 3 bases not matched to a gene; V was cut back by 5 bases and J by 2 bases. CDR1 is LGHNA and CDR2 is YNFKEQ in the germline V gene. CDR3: CASSIGQGAYNEQFF. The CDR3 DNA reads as TGTGCCAGCAGCATCGGACAGGGGGCCTACAATGAGCAGTTCTTC.

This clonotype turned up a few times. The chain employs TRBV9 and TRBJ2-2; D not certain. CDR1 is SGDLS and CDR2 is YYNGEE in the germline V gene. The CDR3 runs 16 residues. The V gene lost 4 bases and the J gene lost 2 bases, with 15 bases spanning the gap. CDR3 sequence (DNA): TGTGCCAGCAGCCCCACGTCACTGAGTAACACCGGGGAGCTGTTTTTT. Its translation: CASSPTSLSNTGELFF.

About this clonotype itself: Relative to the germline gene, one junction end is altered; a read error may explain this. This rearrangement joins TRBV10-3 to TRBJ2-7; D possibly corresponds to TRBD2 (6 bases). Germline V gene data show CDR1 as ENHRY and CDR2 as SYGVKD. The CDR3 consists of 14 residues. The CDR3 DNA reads TGTGCCACTACGGGACTCTCTAGCTCCTACGAGCAGGACTTC. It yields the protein CATTGLSSSYEQDF.

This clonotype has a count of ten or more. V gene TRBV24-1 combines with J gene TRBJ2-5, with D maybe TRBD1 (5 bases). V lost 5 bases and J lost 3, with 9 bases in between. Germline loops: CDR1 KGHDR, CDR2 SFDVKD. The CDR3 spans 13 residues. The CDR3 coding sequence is TGTGCCACCAGTGCCCAGGACAAAGAGACCCAGTACTTC. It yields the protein CATSAQDKETQYF.

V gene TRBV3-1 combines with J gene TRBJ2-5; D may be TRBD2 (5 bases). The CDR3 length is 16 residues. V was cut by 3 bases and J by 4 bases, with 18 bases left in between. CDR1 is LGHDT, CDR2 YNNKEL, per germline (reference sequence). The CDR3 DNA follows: TGTGCCAGCAGCCAGCGCAGGTTGAGGGCTGGAGAGACCCAGTACTTC. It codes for CASSQRRLRAGETQYF.

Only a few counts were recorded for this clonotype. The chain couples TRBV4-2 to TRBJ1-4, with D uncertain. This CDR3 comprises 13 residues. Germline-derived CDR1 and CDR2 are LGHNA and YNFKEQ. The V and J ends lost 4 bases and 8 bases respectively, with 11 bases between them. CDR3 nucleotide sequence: TGTGCCAGCAGCCCGGGCCCGAGGGAAAAACTGTTTTTT. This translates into CASSPGPREKLFF.

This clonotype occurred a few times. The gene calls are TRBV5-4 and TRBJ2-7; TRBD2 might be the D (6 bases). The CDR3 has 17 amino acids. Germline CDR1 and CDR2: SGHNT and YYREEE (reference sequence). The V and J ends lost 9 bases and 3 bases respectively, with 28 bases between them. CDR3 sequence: CATQGRASETYGYEQYF. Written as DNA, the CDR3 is TGTGCCACCCAAGGTCGGGCTAGCGAGACTTACGGCTACGAGCAGTACTTC.